A single sample is the source of the 30 T cell receptor beta chains below, sequenced in a study of cytomegalovirus exposure and HLA in healthy donors (dated by TCRdb to 2016 to 2017). The method behind the library was the immunoSEQ multiplex PCR assay. The multiplex PCR relied on a mix of 60 forward primers for TCR Vbeta segments and 13 reverse primers for TCR Jbeta segments. TCRdb's version of the immuneACCESS table is confined to in-frame rearrangements and falls short of the full clone set. An unresolved V gene accounts for under half of the shortfall where checked; the remainder is of unknown origin. Within this sample are fewer than 95,000 clones, with less than 80% of them counted one time only. The ten largest clones represent 20% to 25% of the sample. The sample was PBMCs. Receptors originate from a woman aged 50 to 65 in good health and CMV-seropositive.

The DNA of the CDR3 is TGTGCCAGCTCACCACCGAGTGTATCCGGTGACTATGGCTACACCTTC. This codes for CASSPPSVSGDYGYTF. The chain recombines TRBV18 with TRBJ1-2; D is undetermined. This CDR3 spans 16 amino acids. Trimming stripped 0 bases from V and 3 bases from J, with 14 bases between. Germline V lookup: CDR1 KGHSH, CDR2 LQKENI.

This chain joins TRBV5-6 and TRBJ2-7; D is uncertain. The CDR3 is made up of 12 amino acids. Trimming took 7 bases from V and 0 from J, leaving 8 bases between them. Germline V lookup: CDR1 SGHDT, CDR2 YYEEEE. The CDR3 DNA is TGTGCCAGCGGTCTCAGCTCCTACGAGCAGTACTTC. It codes for CASGLSSYEQYF. The whole variable domain, filled in from reference TRBV5-6 and TRBJ2-7, reads DAGVTQSPTHLIKTRGQQVTLRCSPKSGHDTVSWYQQALGQGPQFIFQYYEEEERQRGNFPDRFSGHQFPNYSSELNVNALLLGDSALYLCASGLSSYEQYFGPGTRLTVT.

This sequence joins TRBV9 and TRBJ2-7, with TRBD2 matching over 8 bases. The CDR3 sequence is 14 residues long. Germline assignment: CDR1 SGDLS and CDR2 YYNGEE. Unmatched junction bases numbered 6, after V lost 0 bases and J lost 7 bases. For the CDR3, the DNA is TGTGCCAGCAGCGTAGCGGGGGGGCCAGGAGAGCAGTACTTC. Translated: CASSVAGGPGEQYF.

This chain uses TRBV29-1 with TRBJ2-3, with 10 bases identical to TRBD1. V lost 7 bases to trimming and J lost 4 bases; unmatched junction nucleotides: 8. The CDR3 runs to 14 residues. Germline V gene lookup returns CDR1 SQVTM and CDR2 ANQGSEA. This chain's CDR3 is CSGRDRGGSDTQYF. The CDR3 DNA reads TGCAGCGGCCGGGACAGGGGCGGGTCAGATACGCAGTATTTT.

This rearrangement joins TRBV5-1 to TRBJ1-2; 8 bases agree with TRBD1. The CDR3 is 18 residues long. Trimming at V came to 2 bases and at J to 4 bases, leaving 16 bases not matched to a gene. CDR1 SGHRS and CDR2 YFSETQ come from the germline V gene. The CDR3 DNA reads as TGCGCCAGCAGCTTCACGGGACAGGAATTGGTCGGCACCTATGGCTACACCTTC. Translating it yields CASSFTGQELVGTYGYTF.

This clone showed up just once. J is TRBJ2-4 and V is TRBV18; D is undetermined. This CDR3 region has 13 residues. The V end was cut by 3 bases, the J end by 5 bases, with 8 bases between. Germline V gene lookup returns CDR1 KGHSH and CDR2 LQKENI. CDR3 DNA: TGTGCCAGCTCACCCGATAGAGAAAACATTCAGTACTTC. Protein sequence: CASSPDRENIQYF.

This sequence joins TRBV5-4 and TRBJ2-5; possibly TRBD2 for D (5 bases). V was shortened by 4 bases and J by 5 bases, with 15 bases between the two germline ends. In germline, CDR1 is SGHNT, CDR2 YYREEE (reference sequence). The CDR3 has 14 residues. As DNA, the CDR3 is TGTGCCAGCAGCGCACTGTCGGGAAGGGAGACCCAGTACTTC. Translated, it gives CASSALSGRETQYF.

The chain has TRBV28 and TRBJ2-7; 7 bases line up with TRBD2. Germline values: CDR1 MDHEN, CDR2 SYDVKM. V lost 6 bases to trimming and J lost 4 bases; unmatched junction nucleotides: 18. The CDR3 sequence is 17 residues long. The CDR3 reads CASSPFGGLVFLYEQYF. DNA for the CDR3: TGTGCCAGCAGCCCCTTCGGGGGGTTGGTATTTCTGTACGAGCAGTACTTC.

This clone was picked up one time. The chain employs TRBV19 and TRBJ1-5; D ambiguous. CDR3 length: 11 residues. Between the trimmed V and J ends, which lost 9 bases and 8 bases, there was a span of 11 bases. Germline CDR1 is LNHDA and CDR2 is SQIVND (reference sequence). CDR3 region: CARTREEPQHF. Written as DNA, the CDR3 is TGTGCCAGGACGAGGGAAGAGCCCCAGCATTTT.

This chain connects TRBV28 to TRBJ2-1; TRBD2 matches 14 bases. The CDR3 extends over 15 amino acids. The germline V gene encodes CDR1 MDHEN and CDR2 SYDVKM. Trimming at V came to 4 bases and at J to 6 bases, leaving 2 bases not matched to a gene. The CDR3 sequence is CASSSGLAGGNEQFF. In DNA form, the CDR3 reads TGTGCCAGCAGTTCCGGACTAGCGGGAGGCAATGAGCAGTTCTTC.

The chain links TRBV28 to TRBJ2-1, with D possibly being TRBD1 (5 bases). This CDR3 contains 12 residues. Trimming removed 5 bases at V and 5 bases at J, with 7 bases between. From germline, CDR1 is MDHEN and CDR2 SYDVKM. As DNA, the CDR3 is TGTGCCAGCAGTGACAGAAACAATGAGCAGTTCTTC. Encoded protein: CASSDRNNEQFF.

The chain is built from TRBV28 and TRBJ1-5, with 7 bases lining up with TRBD1. The V segment lost 5 bases and the J segment 1 base; nucleotides outside the gene matches: 8. This CDR3 contains 16 residues. The germline CDR1 and CDR2 sequences are MDHEN and SYDVKM. The CDR3 loop reads CASSQLTGQSNQPQHF. In DNA form, the CDR3 reads TGTGCCAGCAGTCAACTGACAGGGCAGAGCAATCAGCCCCAGCATTTT. The full variable domain, with the rest looked up from reference TRBV28 and TRBJ1-5, is DVKVTQSSRYLVKRTGEKVFLECVQDMDHENMFWYRQDPGLGLRLIYFSYDVKMKEKGDIPEGYSVSREKKERFSLILESASTNQTSMYLCASSQLTGQSNQPQHFGDGTRLSIL.

V and J are TRBV28 and TRBJ2-5; TRBD2 matches at 12 bases. J gave up 5 bases and V 6 bases, and 7 bases lay outside the gene matches. This CDR3 comprises 15 residues. CDR1 and CDR2 (germline): MDHEN, SYDVKM. CDR3 residues: CASSKLAGGRETQYF. In nucleotides, the CDR3 is TGTGCCAGCAGCAAGCTAGCGGGGGGGCGGGAGACCCAGTACTTC. The full variable domain, rest sourced from reference TRBV28 and TRBJ2-5, is DVKVTQSSRYLVKRTGEKVFLECVQDMDHENMFWYRQDPGLGLRLIYFSYDVKMKEKGDIPEGYSVSREKKERFSLILESASTNQTSMYLCASSKLAGGRETQYFGPGTRLLVL.

This rearrangement joins TRBV2 to TRBJ2-7, with D possibly TRBD2 on 6 matching bases. This CDR3 region has 13 residues. CDR1 is SNHLY and CDR2 is FYNNEI in the germline V gene. The V end was cut by 4 bases, the J end by 3 bases, with 10 bases between. This CDR3 reads CASSGGVLYEQYF. CDR3 in DNA: TGTGCCAGCAGTGGCGGGGTCCTCTACGAGCAGTACTTC.

The genes are TRBV6-4 and TRBJ1-6; D unresolved. The CDR3 contains 14 residues. Germline assignment: CDR1 MRHNA and CDR2 SNTAGT. Between the trimmed V and J ends, which lost 4 bases and 11 bases, there was a span of 15 bases. The CDR3 reads CASSVEIFGPPLHF. In nucleotides, the CDR3 is TGTGCCAGCAGTGTGGAGATATTCGGTCCACCCCTCCACTTT.

Only a few counts were recorded for this clone. The V call is TRBV28, the J call TRBJ2-5, with 7 bases matching TRBD1. CDR1 is MDHEN and CDR2 is SYDVKM in the germline V gene. The V segment lost 7 bases and the J segment 1 base; nucleotides outside the gene matches: 9. The CDR3 length is 15 residues. CDR3 sequence reads: CASIGQEKFQETQYF. The CDR3 DNA is TGTGCCAGCATAGGACAGGAAAAGTTCCAAGAGACCCAGTACTTC.

The chain recombines TRBV21-1 with TRBJ2-7; the table's D call, TRBD1, has no DNA check behind it. TRBV21-1 is classified as a pseudogene. This CDR3 has 18 residues. The CDR3 region has the DNA TGTGCCAGCAGCCTGGTCCCCGGTGGACAGCAACAAGTCTACGAGCAGTACTTC. Encoded protein: CASSLVPGGQQQVYEQYF.

This clone was seen a handful of times. The chain has TRBV4-2 and TRBJ2-1, with 10 positions matching TRBD2. After removal of 1 base from V and 4 bases from J, the junction contained 1 base not matched to a gene. CDR1 is LGHNA, CDR2 YNFKEQ, per germline. The CDR3 spans 15 residues. This CDR3 reads CASSQGTSGYNEQFF. CDR3 coding DNA: TGTGCCAGCAGCCAAGGGACTAGCGGATACAATGAGCAGTTCTTC.

V and J are TRBV7-2 and TRBJ2-2; D is possibly TRBD2 (5 bases). This CDR3 spans 15 amino acids. CDR1 is SGHTA, CDR2 FQGNSA, per germline. The ends were cut back, 5 bases at V and 0 bases at J, with 10 bases in the middle. CDR3 sequence: CASSPIGANTGELFF. CDR3 nucleotides: TGTGCCAGCAGCCCTATCGGGGCGAACACCGGGGAGCTGTTTTTT.

The chain carries TRBV9 and TRBJ2-2; TRBD2 agrees at 8 bases. After removal of 1 base from V and 6 bases from J, the junction contained 11 bases not matched to a gene. This CDR3 region has 17 residues. Germline CDR1 is SGDLS and CDR2 is YYNGEE. The CDR3 region has the DNA TGTGCCAGCAGCGTAAGGTCCGGGGGGGCCGCGGCCGGGGAGCTGTTTTTT. It is translated as CASSVRSGGAAAGELFF. Variable domain in full (rest from reference TRBV9 and TRBJ2-2): DSGVTQTPKHLITATGQRVTLRCSPRSGDLSVYWYQQSLDQGLQFLIQYYNGEERAKGNILERFSAQQFPDLHSELNLSSLELGDSALYFCASSVRSGGAAAGELFFGEGSRLTVL.

V is TRBV29-1 and J is TRBJ1-1; 8 bases align to TRBD1. Germline CDR1 is SQVTM and CDR2 is ANQGSEA. Unmatched junction bases numbered 14, after V lost 6 bases and J lost 5 bases. The CDR3 is 15 residues long. As DNA, the CDR3 is TGCAGCGTGCAGGGGGCTAGCGGCAAAGGTACTGAAGCTTTCTTT. Its protein product is CSVQGASGKGTEAFF.

The chain recombines TRBV6-1 with TRBJ1-6, with unresolved D. V lost 1 base and J lost 7, with 11 bases in between. There are 15 residues in the CDR3. Per germline, CDR1 MNHNS and CDR2 SASEGT. Written as DNA, the CDR3 is TGTGCCAGCAGTGAAGTTCAGGTTACGAATTCACCCCTCCACTTT. Its protein is CASSEVQVTNSPLHF.

The V gene is TRBV9, the J gene TRBJ2-3; TRBD2 is a possible D gene (6 bases). Per germline, CDR1 SGDLS and CDR2 YYNGEE. CDR3 length equals 15 residues. Trimming stripped 3 bases from V and 2 bases from J, with 13 bases between. In nucleotides, the CDR3 is TGTGCCAGCAGCGCGGGGAGACTAGACACAGATACGCAGTATTTT. It specifies CASSAGRLDTDTQYF.

This clone showed up just once. This chain links TRBV18 with TRBJ2-3; no firm D call. V was cut by 4 bases and J by 0 bases, with 2 bases left in between. CDR1 is KGHSH and CDR2 is LQKENI in the germline V gene. The CDR3 totals 12 residues. CDR3 protein: CASSLSTDTQYF. CDR3 nucleotide sequence: TGTGCCAGCTCACTAAGCACAGATACGCAGTATTTT.

The chain combines TRBV7-9 with TRBJ2-3; TRBD2 matches at 7 bases. This CDR3 region has 15 residues. The V and J ends lost 5 bases and 2 bases, in that order; junction bases with no gene match: 7. Germline V gene lookup returns CDR1 SEHNR and CDR2 FQNEAQ (reference sequence). The CDR3 protein is CASSPPSGHTDTQYF. In DNA form, the CDR3 reads TGTGCCAGCAGCCCCCCTAGCGGCCACACAGATACGCAGTATTTT. The full variable domain, in which reference TRBV7-9 and TRBJ2-3 provide the parts outside the CDR3, is DTGVSQNPRHKITKRGQNVTFRCDPISEHNRLYWYRQTLGQGPEFLTYFQNEAQLEKSRLLSDRFSAERPKGSFSTLEIQRTEQGDSAMYLCASSPPSGHTDTQYFGPGTRLTVL.

The genes are TRBV6-5 and TRBJ1-1; D may be TRBD1 (5 bases). The ends were cut back, 2 bases at V and 4 bases at J, with 11 bases in the middle. Germline V gives CDR1 MNHEY, CDR2 SVGAGI. The CDR3 runs to 14 residues. This CDR3 is CASSYNGGTTEAFF. The CDR3 DNA is TGTGCCAGCAGTTACAATGGGGGGACCACTGAAGCTTTCTTT.

V is TRBV7-2 and J is TRBJ2-2, with 9 bases that match TRBD1. Trimming took 5 bases from V and 3 from J; bases not matched to a gene: 10. CDR3 size: 17 residues. Germline CDR1 is SGHTA and CDR2 is FQGNSA. CDR3 DNA sequence: TGTGCCAGCAGCCAGCCCGACAGGGGGGAGTACACCGGGGAGCTGTTTTTT. Amino acids: CASSQPDRGEYTGELFF.

In its sample, this clone was seen a few times. V gene TRBV2 combines with J gene TRBJ2-1; 7 bases match TRBD1. CDR1 is SNHLY, CDR2 FYNNEI, per germline. V dropped 7 bases and J dropped 6; count of bases not matched to a gene: 12. The CDR3 consists of 15 residues. CDR3 in DNA: TGTGCCAGCACCTCCTCCAGGGGGAAAGGCAATGAGCAGTTCTTC. Its protein is CASTSSRGKGNEQFF.

This clone appeared a few times. The J gene is TRBJ1-2, the V gene TRBV6-5; 10 bases align to TRBD1. There are 13 residues in the CDR3. The junction had 5 bases not matched to a gene; V was cut back by 5 bases and J by 8 bases. Germline loops: CDR1 MNHEY, CDR2 SVGAGI. The DNA of the CDR3 is TGTGCCAGCAGTAGACAGGGGGCGAGGGGCTACACCTTC. Translation: CASSRQGARGYTF.

The chain couples TRBV6-5 to TRBJ1-2; possible D gene TRBD1, 5 bases. The V gene lost 7 bases and the J gene lost 8 bases, with 14 bases spanning the gap. The germline V gene encodes CDR1 MNHEY and CDR2 SVGAGI. The CDR3 extends over 12 amino acids. CDR3 DNA: TGTGCCAGCACCGCAGGGAAAGGAGGCTACACCTTC. Amino acid sequence: CASTAGKGGYTF.